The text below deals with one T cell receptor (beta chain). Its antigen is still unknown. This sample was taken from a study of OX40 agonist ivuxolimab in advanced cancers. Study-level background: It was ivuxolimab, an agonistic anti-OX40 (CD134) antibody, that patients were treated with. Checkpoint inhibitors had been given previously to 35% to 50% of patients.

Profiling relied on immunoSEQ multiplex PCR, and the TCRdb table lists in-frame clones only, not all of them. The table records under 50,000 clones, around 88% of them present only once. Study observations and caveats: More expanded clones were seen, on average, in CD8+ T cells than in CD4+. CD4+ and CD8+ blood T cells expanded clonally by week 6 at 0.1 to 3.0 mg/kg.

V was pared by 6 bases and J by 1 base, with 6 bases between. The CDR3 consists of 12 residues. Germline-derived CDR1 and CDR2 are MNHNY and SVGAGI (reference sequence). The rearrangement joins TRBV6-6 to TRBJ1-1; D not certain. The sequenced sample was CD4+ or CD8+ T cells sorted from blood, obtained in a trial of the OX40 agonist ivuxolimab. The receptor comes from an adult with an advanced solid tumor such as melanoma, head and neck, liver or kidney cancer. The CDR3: CASSRQNTEAFF. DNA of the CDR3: TGTGCCAGCAGCCGACAGAACACTGAAGCTTTCTTT.